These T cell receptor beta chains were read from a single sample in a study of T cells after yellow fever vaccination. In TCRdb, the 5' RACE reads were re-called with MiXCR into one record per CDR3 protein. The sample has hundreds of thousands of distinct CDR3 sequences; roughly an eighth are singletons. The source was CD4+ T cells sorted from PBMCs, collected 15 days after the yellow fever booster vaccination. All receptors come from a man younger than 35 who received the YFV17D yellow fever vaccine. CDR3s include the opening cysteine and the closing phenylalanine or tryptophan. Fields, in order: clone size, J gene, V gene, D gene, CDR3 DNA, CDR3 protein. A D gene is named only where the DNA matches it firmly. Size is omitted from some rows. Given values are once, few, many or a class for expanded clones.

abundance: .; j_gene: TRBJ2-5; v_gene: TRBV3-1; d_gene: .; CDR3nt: TGTGCCAGCAGCCAAGATTCCAGATTAGAGACCCAGTACTTC; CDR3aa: CASSQDSRLETQYF
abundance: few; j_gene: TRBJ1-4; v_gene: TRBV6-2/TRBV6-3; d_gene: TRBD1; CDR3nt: TGTGCCAGCAACACGGGGACAGGGAATGGAAAACTGTTTTTT; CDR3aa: CASNTGTGNGKLFF
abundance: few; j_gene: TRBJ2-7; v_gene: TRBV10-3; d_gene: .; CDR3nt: TGTGCCATCAGTGAGAAGGCACAATCCTACGAGCAGTACTTC; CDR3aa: CAISEKAQSYEQYF
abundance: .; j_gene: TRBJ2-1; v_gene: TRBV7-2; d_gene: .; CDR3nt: TGTGCCAGCAGCTTCTCCGGGACGGGTCTTTACAATGAGCAGTTCTTC; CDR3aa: CASSFSGTGLYNEQFF
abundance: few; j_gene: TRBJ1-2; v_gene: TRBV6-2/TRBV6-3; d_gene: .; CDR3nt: TGTGCCAGCAGCAACCTTCCGGGACGGGATTATGGCTACACCTTC; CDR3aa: CASSNLPGRDYGYTF
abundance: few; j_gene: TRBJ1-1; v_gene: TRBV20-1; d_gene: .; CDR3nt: TGCAGTGCTAACCAACCCCCCAAGAACACTGAAGCTTTCTTT; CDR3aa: CSANQPPKNTEAFF
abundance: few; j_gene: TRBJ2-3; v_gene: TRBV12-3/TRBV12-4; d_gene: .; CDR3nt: TGTGCCAGCGCGTCACGAACGCAGTATTTT; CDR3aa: CASASRTQYF
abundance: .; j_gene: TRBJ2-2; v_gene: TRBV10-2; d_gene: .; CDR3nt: TGCGCCAGAAGTGAGCCTAACACCGGGGAGCTGTTTTTT; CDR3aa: CARSEPNTGELFF
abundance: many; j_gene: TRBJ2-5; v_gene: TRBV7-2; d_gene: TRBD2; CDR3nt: TGTGCCAGCAGCGGGGGGGGTACAGAGACCCAGTACTTC; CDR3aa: CASSGGGTETQYF
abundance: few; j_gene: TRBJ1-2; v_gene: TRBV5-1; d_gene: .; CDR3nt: TGCGCCAGCAGCACAGACGGGTCGAACTATGGCTACACCTTC; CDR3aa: CASSTDGSNYGYTF
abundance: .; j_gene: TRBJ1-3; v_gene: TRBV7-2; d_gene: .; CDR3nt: TGTGCCAGCAGCCAGGGCCTCGGGAACACCATATATTTT; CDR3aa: CASSQGLGNTIYF
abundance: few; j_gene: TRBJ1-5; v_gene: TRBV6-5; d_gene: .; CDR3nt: TGTGCCAGCAGCGGGGGAGGGGTTCGAGGTGGGACCCAGCATTTT; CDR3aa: CASSGGGVRGGTQHF
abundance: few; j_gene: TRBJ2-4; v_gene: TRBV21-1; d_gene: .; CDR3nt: TGTGCCAGCAGCCTATTGGCAGGGGGGGACTTTGCGTACTTC; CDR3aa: CASSLLAGGDFAYF
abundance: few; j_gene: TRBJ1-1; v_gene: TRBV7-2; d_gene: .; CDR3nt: TGTGCCAGCAGCTTATGGAGGGACGGCACTGAAGCTTTCTTT; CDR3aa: CASSLWRDGTEAFF
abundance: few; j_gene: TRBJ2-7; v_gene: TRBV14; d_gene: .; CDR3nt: TGTGCCAGCAGCCAAGCGGCAGGGGCGTACGAGCAGTACTTC; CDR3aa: CASSQAAGAYEQYF
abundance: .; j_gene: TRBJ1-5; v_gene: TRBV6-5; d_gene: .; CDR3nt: TGTGCCAGCAGTTACTCGGACAGTGGACAGCCCCAGCATTTT; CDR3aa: CASSYSDSGQPQHF
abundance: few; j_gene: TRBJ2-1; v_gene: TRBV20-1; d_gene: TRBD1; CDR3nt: TGCAGTGCTCCACGGACAGGGGACAATGAGCAGTTCTTC; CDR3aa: CSAPRTGDNEQFF
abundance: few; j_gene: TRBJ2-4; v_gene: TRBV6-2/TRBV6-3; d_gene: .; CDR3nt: TGTGCCAGCAGTTACCGCCTTGGAGGGAACATTCAGTACTTC; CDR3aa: CASSYRLGGNIQYF
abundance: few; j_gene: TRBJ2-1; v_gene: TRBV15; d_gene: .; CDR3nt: TGTGCCACCAGCAGACAGGGTTTTGATGATGAGCAGTTCTTC; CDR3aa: CATSRQGFDDEQFF
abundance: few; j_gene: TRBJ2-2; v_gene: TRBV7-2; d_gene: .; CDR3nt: TGTGCCAGCAGCCCGGGCGGAGGCCACACCGGGGAGCTGTTTTTT; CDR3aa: CASSPGGGHTGELFF
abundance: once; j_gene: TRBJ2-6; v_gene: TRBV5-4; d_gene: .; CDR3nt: TGTGCCAGCAGCCCAGGATCGGCCGGGTGGAATTCTGGGGCCAACGTCCTGACTTTC; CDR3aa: CASSPGSAGWNSGANVLTF
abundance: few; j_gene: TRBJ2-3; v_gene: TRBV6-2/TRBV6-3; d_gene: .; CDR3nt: TGTGCCACTCGGGCCGATACAGATACGCAGTATTTT; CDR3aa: CATRADTDTQYF
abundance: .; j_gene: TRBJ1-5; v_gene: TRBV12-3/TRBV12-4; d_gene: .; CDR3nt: TGTGCCAGCAGTTTAAGAAGCGGCAATCAGCCCCAGCATTTT; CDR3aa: CASSLRSGNQPQHF
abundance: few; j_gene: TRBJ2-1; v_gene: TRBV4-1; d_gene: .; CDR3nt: TGCGCCAGCAGCCAAGGGGTACTGCAGAGGCTTGATATGGAGTTCTTC; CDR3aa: CASSQGVLQRLDMEFF
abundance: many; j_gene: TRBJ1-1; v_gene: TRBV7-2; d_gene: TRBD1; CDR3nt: TGTGCCAGCAGCTTGTTAGGGACAGGCAACGCTGAAGCTTTCTTT; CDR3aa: CASSLLGTGNAEAFF
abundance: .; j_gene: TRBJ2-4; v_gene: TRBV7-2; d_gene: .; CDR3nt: TGTGCCAGCAGCTTGTTTCAGAATACTGACATTCAGTACTTC; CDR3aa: CASSLFQNTDIQYF
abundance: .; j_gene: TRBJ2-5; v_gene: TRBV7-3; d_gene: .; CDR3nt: TGTGCCAGCAGCTTAGGAGGGGGTCATGAGGGGACCCAGTACTTC; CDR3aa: CASSLGGGHEGTQYF
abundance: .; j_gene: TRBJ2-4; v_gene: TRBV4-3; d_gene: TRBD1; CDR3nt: TGCGCCAGCAGCCAAGGGCGGGACAGGGGTGCGGAGAACATTCAGTACTTC; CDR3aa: CASSQGRDRGAENIQYF
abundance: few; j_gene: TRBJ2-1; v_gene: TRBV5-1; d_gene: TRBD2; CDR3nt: TGCGCCAGCAGCTTGTACGAGCTCCGGGCGGGGGGTGCCAATGAGCAGTTCTTC; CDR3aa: CASSLYELRAGGANEQFF
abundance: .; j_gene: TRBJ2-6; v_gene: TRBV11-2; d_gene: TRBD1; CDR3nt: TGTGCCAGCAGCCATCGACAGGGTCCTATCTCTGGGGCCAACGTCCTGACTTTC; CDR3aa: CASSHRQGPISGANVLTF
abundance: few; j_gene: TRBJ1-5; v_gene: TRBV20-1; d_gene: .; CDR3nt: TGCAGTGCTAGGGGTAGGTCAGCGCATCAGCCCCAGCATTTT; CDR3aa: CSARGRSAHQPQHF
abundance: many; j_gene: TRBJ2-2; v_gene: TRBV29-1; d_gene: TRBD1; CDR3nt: TGCAGCTTAAGACAGGGTGATAACACCGGGGAGCTGTTTTTT; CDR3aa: CSLRQGDNTGELFF
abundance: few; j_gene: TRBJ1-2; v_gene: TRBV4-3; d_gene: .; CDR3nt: TGCGCCAGCAGCCAATCGACGCAGCCTTCGTATGGCTACACCTTC; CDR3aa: CASSQSTQPSYGYTF
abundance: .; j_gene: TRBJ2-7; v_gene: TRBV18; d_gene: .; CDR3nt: TGTGCCAGCTCACCAAACAGAGACGACTACGAGCAGTACTTC; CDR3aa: CASSPNRDDYEQYF
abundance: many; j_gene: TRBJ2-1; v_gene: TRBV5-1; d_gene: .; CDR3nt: TGCGCCAGCAGCTTGAGGAATGAGCAGTTCTTC; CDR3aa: CASSLRNEQFF
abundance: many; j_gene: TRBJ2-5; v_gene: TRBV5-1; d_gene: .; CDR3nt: TGTGCCAGCAGTCTCGGACAGCAAGAGACCCAGTACTTC; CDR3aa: CASSLGQQETQYF
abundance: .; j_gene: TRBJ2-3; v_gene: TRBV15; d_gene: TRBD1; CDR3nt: TGTGCCACCAGCGACGGGACAGGGGGCTTGGCAGATACGCAGTATTTT; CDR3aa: CATSDGTGGLADTQYF
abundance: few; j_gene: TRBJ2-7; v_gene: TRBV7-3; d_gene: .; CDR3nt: TGTGCCAGCAGCTCGACGGACGGGTACGAGCAGTACTTC; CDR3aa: CASSSTDGYEQYF
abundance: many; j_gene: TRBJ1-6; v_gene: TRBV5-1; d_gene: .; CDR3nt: TGCGCCAGCAGCTTAGGACAGCCCAATTCACCCCTCCACTTT; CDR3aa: CASSLGQPNSPLHF
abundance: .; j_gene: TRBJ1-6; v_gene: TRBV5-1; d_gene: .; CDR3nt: TGCGCCAGCAGCTTGGCTCAGGGAACCTATAATTCACCCCTCCACTTT; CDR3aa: CASSLAQGTYNSPLHF
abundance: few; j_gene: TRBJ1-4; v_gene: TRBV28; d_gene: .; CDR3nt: TGTGCCAGCAGTGGTAACAGGGAAAAACTGTTTTTT; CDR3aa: CASSGNREKLFF
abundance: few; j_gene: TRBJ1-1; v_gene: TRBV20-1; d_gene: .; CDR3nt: TGCAGTGCTAGAGTGTCTGTGGCGACGCCTGAAGCTTTCTTT; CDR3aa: CSARVSVATPEAFF
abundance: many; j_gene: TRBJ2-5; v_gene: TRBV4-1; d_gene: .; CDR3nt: TGCGCCAGCAGCCGGGGCCCGCAAGAGACCCAGTACTTC; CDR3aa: CASSRGPQETQYF
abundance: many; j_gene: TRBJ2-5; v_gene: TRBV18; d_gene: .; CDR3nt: TGTGCCAGCTCACCACCGGGAAGTGAGACCCAGTACTTC; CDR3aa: CASSPPGSETQYF
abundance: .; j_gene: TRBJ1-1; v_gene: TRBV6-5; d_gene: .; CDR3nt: TGTGCCAGCAGGCGACAGGCGAGTACTGAAGCTTTCTTT; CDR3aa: CASRRQASTEAFF
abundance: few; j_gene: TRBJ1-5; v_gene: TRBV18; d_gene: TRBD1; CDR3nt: TGTGCCAGCTCACAAAAGCATCCGGGACAGGGGGTTCCTCAGCCCCAGCATTTT; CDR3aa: CASSQKHPGQGVPQPQHF
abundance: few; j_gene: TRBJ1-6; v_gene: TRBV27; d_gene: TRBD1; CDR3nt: TGTGCCAGCAGTTCCCCGGACAGGGCTTCACCCCTCCACTTT; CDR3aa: CASSSPDRASPLHF
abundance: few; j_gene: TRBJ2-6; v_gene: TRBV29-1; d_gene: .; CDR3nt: TGCAGCGTTGGAGGGACACGCTCTGGGGCCAACGTCCTGACTTTC; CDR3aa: CSVGGTRSGANVLTF
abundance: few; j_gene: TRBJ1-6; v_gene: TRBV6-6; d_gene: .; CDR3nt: TGTGCCACCAGATCGGACAGCTCCTATAATTCACCCCTCCACTTT; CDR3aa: CATRSDSSYNSPLHF
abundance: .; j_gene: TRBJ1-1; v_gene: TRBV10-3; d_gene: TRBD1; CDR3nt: TGTGCCACTTACAGGGGGACTGAAGCTTTCTTT; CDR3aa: CATYRGTEAFF
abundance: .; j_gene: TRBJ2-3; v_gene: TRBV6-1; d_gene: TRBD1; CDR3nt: TGTGCCAGCGAGCCGGGACAGGGGTGGTCAGATACGCAGTATTTT; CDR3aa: CASEPGQGWSDTQYF
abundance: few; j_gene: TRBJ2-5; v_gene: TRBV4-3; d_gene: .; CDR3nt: TGCGCCAGCAGCCTAACGGGGGGCCTAACAGAGACCCAGTACTTC; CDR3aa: CASSLTGGLTETQYF
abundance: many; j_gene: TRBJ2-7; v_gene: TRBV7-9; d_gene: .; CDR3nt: TGTGCCAGCAGCTTAGAGGGAGGTCGATACGAGCAGTACTTC; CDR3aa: CASSLEGGRYEQYF
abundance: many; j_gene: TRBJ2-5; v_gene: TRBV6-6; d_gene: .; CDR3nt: TGTGCCAGCAGTTACTCTGGGGGGCCAGAGACCCAGTACTTC; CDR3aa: CASSYSGGPETQYF
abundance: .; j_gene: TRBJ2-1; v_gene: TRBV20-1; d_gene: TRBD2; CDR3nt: TGCAGTGCTAGAGTAGCAAGCGGGGGGGCTAATGAGCAGTTCTTC; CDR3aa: CSARVASGGANEQFF
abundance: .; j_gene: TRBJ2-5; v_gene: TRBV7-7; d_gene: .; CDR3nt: TGTGCCAGCAGCTTAGGGGGGGACTTTTTGTACTTC; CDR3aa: CASSLGGDFLYF
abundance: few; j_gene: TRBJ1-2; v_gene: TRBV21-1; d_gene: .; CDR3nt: TGTGCCAGCAGCAGCCCTCTGCGACAGGGAGATTCCTATGGCTACACCTTC; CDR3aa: CASSSPLRQGDSYGYTF
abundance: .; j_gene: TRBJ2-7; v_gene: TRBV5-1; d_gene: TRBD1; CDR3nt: TGCGCCAGCAGCTTGGGGGACAGGGTCTACGAGCAGTACTTC; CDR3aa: CASSLGDRVYEQYF
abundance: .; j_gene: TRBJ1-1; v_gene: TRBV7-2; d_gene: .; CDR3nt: TGTGCCAGCAGCTCGGGGGGGTGGGGACGGAACACTGAAGCTTTCTTT; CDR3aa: CASSSGGWGRNTEAFF
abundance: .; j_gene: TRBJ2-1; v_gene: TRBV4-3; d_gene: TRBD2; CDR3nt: TGCGCCAGCAGCCACGGGACTAGCGGGGGGGTCGAGCAGTTCTTC; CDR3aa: CASSHGTSGGVEQFF